This TCR beta chain was obtained from a study of blood T cells in healthy people across ages. Combining a sample-barcoded 5' primer with a J-beta primer mix, a second PCR ran for 7 to 11 cycles. A minimum of 2.5 million CDR3-containing paired-end reads was obtained for each sample. TCRdb re-analysed the 5' RACE reads in MiXCR, keeping a single row per CDR3 protein. The sample gives 1.5 million to 2 million distinct CDR3 sequences, about 39% of which show up once; more than 20% is in the top ten. Trimming left V 2 bases short and J 6 bases short, with 15 bases between. The CDR3 spans 14 residues. Germline loops: CDR1 SGHDT, CDR2 YYEEEE. On this clonotype itself: The target antigen is unknown.

Overall study findings and caveats: Observed TCR beta diversity showed a strong correlation with the percentage of naive T cells as measured by flow cytometry. Donors of long life had a larger count of naive CD4+ cells and greater diversity than aged donors. In older individuals, TCR beta diversity per million T cells was lower, falling roughly linearly with age.

Sequenced: blood. The chain has TRBV5-6 and TRBJ2-7, with D tentatively TRBD2 (6 bases). The source is a human donor in good health. The CDR3 loop is CASSLGPSVTEQYF. Here the CDR3 DNA reads TGTGCCAGCAGCTTAGGTCCTAGCGTCACCGAGCAGTACTTC.